A single sample is the source of the 16 T cell receptor beta chains below, sequenced in a study of beta chain features in type 1 diabetes. Study-wide results and limits: Significant though moderate, a shortening of TCRB CDR3s appeared in all four CD4+ subsets of Type 1 diabetes patients.

Expressed TCRB transcripts were sequenced after all isolated RNA was converted to cDNA. TCRdb keeps only in-frame clones here, not all; method: immunoSEQ multiplex PCR. This table has a few hundred thousand clones, over 8.5% appearing once. These receptors' antigens are unknown. Sequencing used central memory CD4+ T cells from blood. The source of these receptors is a man aged 30 to 45 with type 1 diabetes.

The genes are TRBV18 and TRBJ1-5; D is unclear. The CDR3 loop spans 15 amino acids. The V gene lost 3 bases and the J gene lost 4 bases, with 13 bases spanning the gap. Germline CDR1 and CDR2: KGHSH and LQKENI. The DNA for the CDR3 is TGTGCCAGCTCACCCCGTAGCGGGGAAAATCAGCCCCAGCATTTT. Translated, it gives CASSPRSGENQPQHF. The full variable domain, its missing parts supplied by reference TRBV18 and TRBJ1-5, is NAGVMQNPRHLVRRRGQEARLRCSPMKGHSHVYWYRQLPEEGLKFMVYLQKENIIDESGMPKERFSAEFPKEGPSILRIQQVVRGDSAAYFCASSPRSGENQPQHFGDGTRLSIL.

Regarding this clone: This probably arose from a read error, given a far larger clone one base away. This rearrangement joins TRBV6-5 to TRBJ2-7; the D gene is possibly TRBD1 (5 bases). V lost 5 bases and J 3 bases, leaving 11 bases between the germline ends. The CDR3 extends over 13 amino acids. The germline CDR1 and CDR2 sequences are MNHEY and SVGAGI. The CDR3 is CASSGHPGYEQYF. The CDR3 DNA sequence: TGTGCCAGCAGTGGACATCCAGGCTACGAGCAGTACTTC.

This clone was picked up a small number of times. The same CDR3 also results from other DNA sequences found in this sample. The CDR3 spells CASSLGGASNQPQHF. CDR3 coding DNA: TGTGCCAGCAGCCTAGGGGGGGCGAGCAATCAGCCCCAGCATTTT. V is TRBV5-4 and J is TRBJ1-5; maybe TRBD1 (6 bases). The CDR3 is 15 residues long. The ends were cut back, 4 bases at V and 1 base at J, with 12 bases in the middle. Germline V gives CDR1 SGHNT, CDR2 YYREEE (reference sequence).

This clone has only a few counts. The V and J genes are TRBV29-1 and TRBJ1-4; D gene unclear. The CDR3 covers 12 residues. The V and J ends lost 4 bases and 7 bases respectively, with 10 bases between them. CDR1 is SQVTM, CDR2 ANQGSEA, per germline. CDR3 bases: TGCAGCGTTGGGGCAGCTACTGAAAAACTGTTTTTT. It is translated as CSVGAATEKLFF.

The rearrangement joins TRBV28 to TRBJ1-2; D remains ambiguous. Germline values: CDR1 MDHEN, CDR2 SYDVKM. The CDR3 covers 12 residues. The V and J ends lost 3 bases and 3 bases respectively, with 5 bases between them. The CDR3 is CASSLMYYGYTF. The DNA of the CDR3 is TGTGCCAGCAGTTTGATGTACTATGGCTACACCTTC.

This clone was observed at least ten times. The sample contains more than one DNA sequence encoding this CDR3. The V call is TRBV5-4, the J call TRBJ2-7; D remains unclear. The CDR3 consists of 11 residues. V lost 3 bases to trimming and J lost 3 bases, with 4 bases between them. CDR1 is SGHNT and CDR2 is YYREEE in the germline V gene (reference sequence). The CDR3 sequence is CASSSSYEQYF. For the CDR3, the DNA is TGTGCCAGCAGCTCCAGCTACGAGCAGTACTTC.

The CDR3 here is CASSRLRGEAFF. The CDR3 region has the DNA TGTGCCAGCAGCAGACTTAGGGGCGAAGCTTTCTTT. The chain couples TRBV7-2 to TRBJ1-1, with a tentative D call TRBD1 (5 bases). The CDR3 has 12 residues. The germline V gene has CDR1 SGHTA and CDR2 FQGNSA. The V end was cut by 5 bases, the J end by 8 bases, with 12 bases between.

This clone has more than one count but fewer than ten. Other DNA sequences in this specimen translate into the identical CDR3. The chain carries TRBV7-2 and TRBJ1-1; D unclear. The CDR3 is 14 residues long. Germline loops: CDR1 SGHTA, CDR2 FQGNSA. The V gene lost 2 bases and the J gene lost 1 base, with 8 bases spanning the gap. This chain's CDR3 is CASSLSAGNTEAFF. As DNA, the CDR3 is TGTGCCAGCAGCTTATCGGCAGGGAACACTGAAGCTTTCTTT.

On this clone itself: A read error is the likely source, as a far larger clone sits one nucleotide away. The chain has TRBV7-2 and TRBJ2-1, with D possibly TRBD1 on 6 matching bases. This CDR3 comprises 12 residues. Trimming removed 5 bases from V and 8 bases from J, with 10 bases in between. Germline V lookup: CDR1 SGHTA, CDR2 FQGNSA. The CDR3 nucleotides read TGTGCCAGCAGCCCCCACAGGGATGAGCAGTTCTTC. Encoded protein: CASSPHRDEQFF.

This clone was counted between two and nine times. The V gene is TRBV9, the J gene TRBJ2-7; 8 bases line up with TRBD1. CDR3 length: 12 amino acids. V dropped 3 bases and J dropped 6; count of bases not matched to a gene: 2. Germline lookup yields CDR1 SGDLS and CDR2 YYNGEE. The CDR3 loop reads CASSGTGGEQYF. The CDR3 bases are TGTGCCAGCAGCGGAACAGGGGGCGAGCAGTACTTC.

Only a few counts were recorded for this clone. The chain is built from TRBV5-1 and TRBJ1-1, with 9 bases lining up with TRBD1. Germline loops: CDR1 SGHRS, CDR2 YFSETQ. There are 16 residues in the CDR3. The V gene end was trimmed by 4 bases and the J gene end by 8 bases; junction bases not matched to a gene: 15. CDR3 sequence (DNA): TGCGCCAGCAGCCCGGAGAGACAGGGGGAAGGAGGCGAAGCTTTCTTT. Amino acid sequence: CASSPERQGEGGEAFF.

The J gene is TRBJ2-5, the V gene TRBV12-5; 9 bases align to TRBD2. Germline loops: CDR1 LGHNT, CDR2 FRNRAP. Trimming at V came to 6 bases and at J to 3 bases, leaving 2 bases not matched to a gene. There are 13 residues in the CDR3. CDR3 in amino acids: CASGIAGEETQYF. For the CDR3, the DNA is TGTGCTAGTGGAATAGCGGGAGAAGAGACCCAGTACTTC.

This clone came up a few times. This rearrangement joins TRBV4-3 to TRBJ2-7; 11 positions match TRBD1. Germline trimming cut 3 bases from V and 3 bases from J; bases unmatched to any gene: 7. The CDR3 runs to 16 residues. CDR1 is LGHNA and CDR2 is YSLEER in the germline V gene. CDR3 region: CASSQTHGTGGYEQYF. The CDR3 DNA is TGCGCCAGCAGCCAGACACACGGGACAGGGGGCTACGAGCAGTACTTC.

This clone has just a few counts. V usage is TRBV30 and J usage is TRBJ1-2; 8 nucleotides line up with TRBD1. Trimming removed 5 bases from V and 7 bases from J; junction bases left unmatched: 15. Germline V gene lookup returns CDR1 GTSNPN and CDR2 SVGIG (reference sequence). The CDR3 is 15 residues long. CDR3 loop: CAWATAGGAVGGYTF. The DNA of the CDR3 is TGTGCCTGGGCAACGGCAGGGGGCGCGGTAGGTGGCTACACCTTC.

This chain joins TRBV10-3 and TRBJ2-6; 7 bases are shared with TRBD1. Germline loops: CDR1 ENHRY, CDR2 SYGVKD. This CDR3 comprises 18 residues. J was trimmed by 0 bases and V by 4 bases; bases with no gene match: 9. The CDR3 sequence: CAISATTGSSSGANVLTF. In DNA form, the CDR3 reads TGTGCCATCAGTGCAACGACAGGGTCCTCCTCTGGGGCCAACGTCCTGACTTTC.

This clone was observed a handful of times. The J gene is TRBJ1-1, the V gene TRBV6-5; TRBD1 is a possible D gene (5 bases). The CDR3 is 14 residues long. The germline gives CDR1 MNHEY, CDR2 SVGAGI. V shed 4 bases and J shed 0 bases, with 9 bases lying between them. The DNA for the CDR3 is TGTGCCAGCAGTTTAAGACAGATGAACACTGAAGCTTTCTTT. Its protein product is CASSLRQMNTEAFF.